This TCR beta chain is drawn from a study of T cell responses to AZD1222 COVID-19 vaccine. A word on this clone: The antigen remains unidentified.

Findings of the study overall: A mostly white British donor set with more females was recruited, and clonal diversity was possibly underestimated.

Assay: immunoSEQ multiplex PCR; the TCRdb copy retains only in-frame clones and omits some. The repertoire includes 100,000 to 120,000 clones, 85% to 95% of them detected once, and about 3.1% sits in the top ten. Trimming left V 5 bases short and J 4 bases short, with 5 bases between. The length of the CDR3 is 12 residues. In germline, CDR1 is MNHEY, CDR2 SVGAGI. The receptor was isolated from an adult who received the AZD1222 COVID-19 vaccine. Sequences were derived from peripheral blood, sampled 28 days after the second AZD1222 dose. This rearrangement joins TRBV6-5 to TRBJ1-4; no clear D. CDR3 sequence reads: CASSPFNEKLFF. In nucleotides, the CDR3 is TGTGCCAGCAGTCCATTTAATGAAAAACTGTTTTTT.